Below are 32 T cell receptor beta chains sequenced from a single sample in a study of OX40 agonist ivuxolimab in advanced cancers. The method was the immunoSEQ multiplex PCR assay. TCRdb retrieved this table from immuneACCESS and kept in-frame rearrangements only. Not all clones are present; in checked studies, unresolved V genes account for under half, and no reason is known for the remainder. For this sample the table gives about 61,000 clones, of which about 88% were detected only once. The top ten clonotypes cover 1.2% of the sample. Sample: CD4+ or CD8+ T cells sorted from blood, taken in a trial of the OX40 agonist ivuxolimab. These TCRs come from an adult with an advanced solid tumor such as melanoma, head and neck, liver or kidney cancer.

The chain recombines TRBV7-9 with TRBJ1-2; weak D call: TRBD1 (6 bases). Between the trimmed V and J ends, which lost 3 bases and 8 bases, there was a span of 10 bases. Germline V CDR1 and CDR2: SEHNR, FQNEAQ (reference sequence). The CDR3 runs to 12 residues. The CDR3, as DNA: TGTGCCAGCAGCTTTGACAGGCACGGCTACACCTTC. Translated: CASSFDRHGYTF.

V gene TRBV5-4 combines with J gene TRBJ1-2, with a possible D match to TRBD1 (6 bases). In germline, CDR1 is SGHNT, CDR2 YYREEE (reference sequence). The CDR3 length is 16 residues. V dropped 0 bases and J dropped 7 bases, with 19 bases sitting between them. The CDR3 is CASSLGAGDLKGGYTF. Written as DNA, the CDR3 is TGTGCCAGCAGCTTGGGGGCAGGGGACCTAAAGGGTGGCTACACCTTC.

This chain connects TRBV21-1 to TRBJ2-7; the DNA was not used to check the table's D call, TRBD1. TRBV21-1 is labeled a pseudogene. The CDR3 totals 13 residues. CDR3 nucleotide sequence: TGTGCCAGCACCCCGGACAAGTCCTACGAGCAGTACTTC. It codes for CASTPDKSYEQYF.

The rearrangement joins TRBV11-2 to TRBJ1-2; D is unclear. V was trimmed by 2 bases and J by 8 bases, leaving 12 bases between them. The CDR3 consists of 13 residues. The germline gives CDR1 SGHAT, CDR2 FQNNGV. In DNA, the CDR3 is TGTGCCAGCAGCTTAAGTGGGGTTGGAGGCTACACCTTC. Its translation: CASSLSGVGGYTF.

The chain combines TRBV5-6 with TRBJ2-7; D is tentatively TRBD1 or TRBD2 (6 bases each). The length of the CDR3 is 14 residues. CDR1 and CDR2 (germline): SGHDT, YYEEEE. V was clipped by 4 bases and J by 5 bases, with 16 bases between them. The CDR3 region is CASSRPGARHEQYF. The CDR3 DNA sequence: TGTGCCAGCAGCCGGCCGGGGGCGCGCCACGAGCAGTACTTC.

V is TRBV7-8 and J is TRBJ1-1; D perhaps matches TRBD1 (5 bases). V was clipped by 5 bases and J by 9 bases, with 10 bases between them. CDR1 is SGHVS, CDR2 FQNEAQ, per germline. CDR3 length: 11 amino acids. As DNA, the CDR3 is TGTGCCAGCAGCACCCGACAGAAAGCTTTCTTT. Amino acid sequence: CASSTRQKAFF. Complete variable domain (other parts from reference TRBV7-8 and TRBJ1-1): GAGVSQSPRYKVAKRGQDVALRCDPISGHVSLFWYQQALGQGPEFLTYFQNEAQLDKSGLPSDRFFAERPEGSVSTLKIQRTQQEDSAVYLCASSTRQKAFFGQGTRLTVV.

This sequence joins TRBV11-2 and TRBJ2-1; 7 positions match TRBD2. CDR1 and CDR2 from the germline V gene are SGHAT and FQNNGV. V trimming: 1 base; J trimming: 3 bases; junction bases outside the gene matches: 3. This CDR3 has 15 amino acids. The CDR3 bases are TGTGCCAGCAGCTTAGTCCGGGGGGTCTACAATGAGCAGTTCTTC. Translating it yields CASSLVRGVYNEQFF. Combining the CDR3 with reference TRBV11-2 and TRBJ2-1 gives the whole variable domain EAGVAQSPRYKIIEKRQSVAFWCNPISGHATLYWYQQILGQGPKLLIQFQNNGVVDDSQLPKDRFSAERLKGVDSTLKIQPAKLEDSAVYLCASSLVRGVYNEQFFGPGTRLTVL.

The genes are TRBV19 and TRBJ2-2; no clear D. Germline CDR1 is LNHDA and CDR2 is SQIVND (reference sequence). Trimming cost V 3 bases and J 3 bases, with 11 bases left between them. The CDR3 contains 15 residues. CDR3 DNA: TGTGCCAGTAGTATCGCCGGTGGCCACACCGGGGAGCTGTTTTTT. This gives the protein CASSIAGGHTGELFF.

The V call is TRBV5-1, the J call TRBJ1-4; D is unresolved. CDR1 and CDR2 from the germline V gene are SGHRS and YFSETQ. This CDR3 region has 14 residues. The germline V and J ends were trimmed by 4 bases and 4 bases, with 11 bases remaining between them. CDR3 region: CASSPSGFNEKLFF. In nucleotides, the CDR3 is TGCGCCAGCAGCCCCAGTGGGTTTAATGAAAAACTGTTTTTT.

The chain couples TRBV7-2 to TRBJ2-3; D remains unclear. V was shortened by 0 bases and J by 2 bases, with 6 bases between the two germline ends. The CDR3 covers 14 residues. Per germline, CDR1 SGHTA and CDR2 FQGNSA. The chain's CDR3 is CASSLAGYTDTQYF. The CDR3 DNA reads TGTGCCAGCAGCTTAGCCGGCTACACAGATACGCAGTATTTT.

The count of this clone is one. The genes are TRBV5-1 and TRBJ1-3, with no clear D. Per germline, CDR1 SGHRS and CDR2 YFSETQ. Trimming shortened V by 3 bases and J by 2 bases, and 9 bases separated the two germline ends. This CDR3 region has 14 residues. The CDR3 DNA follows: TGCGCCAGCAGCTCCCCCGGAGCTGGAAACACCATATATTTT. This codes for CASSSPGAGNTIYF.

CDR3 in DNA: TGTGCCAGCAGCTCGGGACTTGACACCGGGGAGCTGTTTTTT. Protein product: CASSSGLDTGELFF. The chain uses TRBV7-9 and TRBJ2-2; D possibly corresponds to TRBD2 (6 bases). The V end lost 4 bases, the J end lost 3 bases, and 9 bases lay between the germline ends. The CDR3 spans 14 residues. Germline CDR1 is SEHNR and CDR2 is FQNEAQ (reference sequence).

V is TRBV5-1 and J is TRBJ2-5; D might be TRBD1 (5 bases). The V and J ends lost 1 base and 4 bases respectively, with 8 bases between them. The CDR3 has 13 amino acids. Germline lookup yields CDR1 SGHRS and CDR2 YFSETQ. This CDR3 reads CASSLRGSETQYF. The CDR3 coding sequence is TGCGCCAGCAGCTTGAGGGGTTCAGAGACCCAGTACTTC.

The chain employs TRBV6-5 and TRBJ1-2; the match to TRBD1 covers 7 bases. This CDR3 region has 15 residues. V was clipped by 6 bases and J by 1 base; unmatched bases: 8. Looked up from germline, CDR1 is MNHEY and CDR2 is SVGAGI. The CDR3 nucleotides read TGTGCCAGCAGAACAGGGGCAGGGTTTAACTATGGCTACACCTTC. Protein: CASRTGAGFNYGYTF.

This clone appeared a few times. The chain joins TRBV12-2 to TRBJ2-3. TRBV12-2 is an annotated pseudogene. This CDR3 contains 17 residues. CDR3 protein: CASRPQSGREGTDTQYF. The CDR3, as DNA: TGTGCAAGTCGCCCACAGTCGGGACGCGAGGGCACAGATACGCAGTATTTT.

The chain combines TRBV5-1 with TRBJ2-3, with 13 nucleotides matching TRBD2. CDR3 length: 17 residues. J gave up 2 bases and V 4 bases, and 7 bases lay outside the gene matches. Germline CDR1 SGHRS, CDR2 YFSETQ. The CDR3 DNA sequence: TGCGCCAGCAGCAAACGGACTAGCGGGGGCCCCACAGATACGCAGTATTTT. Its protein is CASSKRTSGGPTDTQYF.

This chain's CDR3 is CASSRPTGSGADTQYF. The CDR3 DNA follows: TGTGCCAGCAGTCGCCCGACAGGGTCTGGGGCAGATACGCAGTATTTT. The chain recombines TRBV27 with TRBJ2-3, with 7 bases identical to TRBD1. Trimming removed 5 bases from V and 4 bases from J; junction bases left unmatched: 12. CDR3 size: 16 residues. CDR1 and CDR2 from the germline V gene are MNHEY and SMNVEV (reference sequence).

V usage is TRBV6-6 and J usage is TRBJ2-1; D not certain. The CDR3 length is 14 residues. CDR1 and CDR2 from the germline V gene are MNHNY and SVGAGI (reference sequence). Trimming took off 2 bases at V and 3 bases at J, with 8 bases between the two ends. This CDR3 reads CASSYLAGYNEQFF. The CDR3 DNA reads as TGTGCCAGCAGTTACCTCGCCGGCTACAATGAGCAGTTCTTC.

The chain carries TRBV5-1 and TRBJ1-1; the D gene is possibly TRBD1 (6 bases). V dropped 6 bases and J dropped 1 base, with 13 bases sitting between them. Germline V lookup: CDR1 SGHRS, CDR2 YFSETQ. CDR3 size: 14 residues. CDR3 protein: CASNQGSGNTEAFF. CDR3 DNA: TGCGCCAGCAACCAGGGGTCCGGGAACACTGAAGCTTTCTTT.

This rearrangement joins TRBV6-5 to TRBJ2-7; no reliable D call. The ends were cut back, 2 bases at V and 1 base at J, with 9 bases in the middle. The CDR3 has 14 amino acids. Per the germline V gene, CDR1 is MNHEY and CDR2 is SVGAGI. The CDR3 nucleotides read TGTGCCAGCAGTTACGCACAGCGATCCTACGAGCAGTACTTC. Translating gives CASSYAQRSYEQYF.

The CDR3 protein is CASSTPGQDTTRDYGYTF. Written as DNA, the CDR3 is TGCGCCAGCAGCACGCCGGGACAGGATACAACTCGTGACTATGGCTACACCTTC. The chain recombines TRBV5-1 with TRBJ1-2; 8 bases match TRBD1. The CDR3 is made up of 18 amino acids. Germline trimming cut 4 bases from V and 3 bases from J; bases unmatched to any gene: 17. Germline lookup yields CDR1 SGHRS and CDR2 YFSETQ.

This chain joins TRBV9 and TRBJ2-3, with 7 positions matching TRBD2. Losses at the gene ends were 0 bases for V and 1 base for J; bases not matched to a gene: 2. The germline V gene has CDR1 SGDLS and CDR2 YYNGEE. This CDR3 contains 15 residues. The DNA for the CDR3 is TGTGCCAGCAGCGTAGTAACTAGCGGCACAGATACGCAGTATTTT. Translation gives CASSVVTSGTDTQYF.

This chain joins TRBV19 and TRBJ2-7, with 12 bases that match TRBD1. CDR1 LNHDA and CDR2 SQIVND come from the germline V gene (reference sequence). The CDR3 totals 15 residues. The trim removed 4 bases at V and 5 bases at J, leaving 6 bases unmatched. CDR3 DNA: TGTGCCAGTAGTAACCCCGGGACAGGGGGCGACGAGCAGTACTTC. As protein: CASSNPGTGGDEQYF.

This clone was observed once. The gene calls are TRBV7-9 and TRBJ1-2; no definite D call. In germline, CDR1 is SEHNR, CDR2 FQNEAQ (reference sequence). V was cut by 2 bases and J by 0 bases, with 10 bases left in between. This CDR3 has 15 amino acids. This CDR3 reads CASSLYRVANYGYTF. The CDR3 coding sequence is TGTGCCAGCAGCTTATACAGAGTAGCTAACTATGGCTACACCTTC.

V usage is TRBV10-3 and J usage is TRBJ1-1; no reliable D call. V dropped 2 bases and J dropped 4 bases, with 5 bases sitting between them. CDR1 and CDR2 from the germline V gene are ENHRY and SYGVKD. The CDR3 totals 12 residues. The CDR3 reads CAISERVTEAFF. The CDR3 DNA follows: TGTGCCATCAGTGAGCGGGTCACTGAAGCTTTCTTT.

This clone was found once. The same CDR3 also results from other DNA sequences found in this sample. The V gene is TRBV2, the J gene TRBJ1-2; D gene ambiguous. Trimming left V 3 bases short and J 4 bases short, with 3 bases between. The CDR3 is 11 residues long. Germline loops: CDR1 SNHLY, CDR2 FYNNEI. CDR3 sequence: CASSEGYGYTF. For the CDR3, the DNA is TGTGCCAGCAGTGAGGGCTATGGCTACACCTTC.

This clone was seen more than once but under ten times. V is TRBV10-3 and J is TRBJ2-7; D is perhaps TRBD1 or TRBD2 (7 bases each). Per germline, CDR1 ENHRY and CDR2 SYGVKD. The ends were cut back, 3 bases at V and 3 bases at J, with 15 bases in the middle. The CDR3 runs to 15 residues. In DNA form, the CDR3 reads TGTGCCATCAGTGAACCCGACAGGGAGGGCTACGAGCAGTACTTC. Amino acid sequence: CAISEPDREGYEQYF.

The chain links TRBV5-6 to TRBJ1-5; D gene uncertain. The CDR3 loop spans 16 amino acids. With 1 base removed from V and 6 bases from J, the gap between germline ends came to 17 bases. The V gene's germline CDR1 is SGHDT and CDR2 YYEEEE. The CDR3 protein is CASSLWLGQVVQPQHF. The CDR3 DNA follows: TGTGCCAGCAGCTTGTGGCTAGGGCAGGTAGTTCAGCCCCAGCATTTT.

The genes are TRBV5-1 and TRBJ2-7; 9 bases align to TRBD2. Germline V gene data show CDR1 as SGHRS and CDR2 as YFSETQ. The CDR3 totals 16 residues. The J segment lost 2 bases and the V segment lost 4 bases, leaving 10 bases of the junction unmatched. For the CDR3, the DNA is TGCGCCAGCAGCATCTCCCCCAGGACTAGCGCCTACGAGCAGTACTTC. As protein: CASSISPRTSAYEQYF.

V usage is TRBV2 and J usage is TRBJ1-5; 8 bases match TRBD1. This CDR3 has 16 amino acids. J lost 3 bases, V lost 4 bases, and 8 bases had no gene match. The V gene's germline CDR1 is SNHLY and CDR2 FYNNEI. The DNA for the CDR3 is TGTGCCAGCAGTGGCCCCGGGACAGGCAACAATCAGCCCCAGCATTTT. Its protein product is CASSGPGTGNNQPQHF.

This chain connects TRBV5-1 to TRBJ2-7; 7 bases are shared with TRBD1. This CDR3 spans 15 amino acids. With 4 bases clipped from V and 0 bases from J, the junction kept 7 bases outside the gene matches. CDR1 and CDR2 from the germline V gene are SGHRS and YFSETQ. The CDR3 DNA sequence: TGCGCCAGCAGCCCCTTGGGACAGAGCTCCTACGAGCAGTACTTC. Residues: CASSPLGQSSYEQYF.

This clone appeared a single time. V usage is TRBV14 and J usage is TRBJ1-1; D is uncertain. Per germline, CDR1 SGHDN and CDR2 FVKESK. There are 14 residues in the CDR3. The V end was cut by 4 bases, the J end by 0 bases, with 9 bases between. This chain's CDR3 is CASSPPRLNTEAFF. CDR3 nucleotide sequence: TGTGCCAGCAGCCCCCCCCGACTGAACACTGAAGCTTTCTTT.